This entry lists 10 T cell receptor beta chains sequenced from one sample in a study of blood T cell repertoires in COVID-19. The data were produced by immunoSEQ multiplex PCR, yet TCRdb's version contains in-frame clones alone and is incomplete. The data contain approximately 180,000 clones, roughly nine tenths of them singletons. Source material: PBMCs or T cells enriched from blood (not recorded which). These receptors all stem from a woman in her thirties or forties with acute COVID-19.

V usage is TRBV9 and J usage is TRBJ2-1, with 11 bases identical to TRBD2. Germline loops: CDR1 SGDLS, CDR2 YYNGEE. Trimming cost V 3 bases and J 10 bases; bases outside gene matches: 15. The CDR3 is 17 amino acids. CDR3 nucleotides: TGTGCCAGCAGCGCCACGACTAGCGGGGCCCTTGTTGGGGAGCAGTTCTTC. It encodes CASSATTSGALVGEQFF.

The chain has TRBV11-2 and TRBJ2-2, with a tentative D call TRBD1 (6 bases). Trimming took off 5 bases at V and 1 base at J, with 11 bases between the two ends. Germline loops: CDR1 SGHAT, CDR2 FQNNGV. The CDR3 is 15 amino acids. The CDR3 DNA reads TGTGCCAGCAGCGCCTTCAGGGGGAACACCGGGGAGCTGTTTTTT. Encoded protein: CASSAFRGNTGELFF.

The count of this clone is one. The chain couples TRBV6-1 to TRBJ2-5; 10 nucleotides align to TRBD2. With 4 bases clipped from V and 5 bases from J, the junction kept 19 bases outside the gene matches. Germline CDR1 is MNHNS and CDR2 is SASEGT. This CDR3 region has 19 residues. In DNA form, the CDR3 reads TGTGCCAGCAGTGTAATATCTAGCGGGAGAAGATCCGCCCAGGAGACCCAGTACTTC. This sequence encodes CASSVISSGRRSAQETQYF.

The chain combines TRBV6-5 with TRBJ1-5; D ambiguous. The V end lost 10 bases, the J end lost 0 bases, and 16 bases lay between the germline ends. The CDR3 is 15 amino acids. CDR1 is MNHEY and CDR2 is SVGAGI in the germline V gene. CDR3 nucleotide sequence: TGTGCCACCAAACCGGGGTTTTATAGCAATCAGCCCCAGCATTTT. Translating it yields CATKPGFYSNQPQHF.

V usage is TRBV2 and J usage is TRBJ2-6; D may be TRBD1 (6 bases). With 4 bases removed from V and 2 bases from J, the gap between germline ends came to 9 bases. Germline CDR1 and CDR2: SNHLY and FYNNEI. The CDR3 loop spans 15 amino acids. CDR3 amino acids: CASSVKGAGANVLTF. The CDR3 DNA follows: TGTGCCAGCAGTGTTAAGGGGGCTGGGGCCAACGTCCTGACTTTC.

This chain joins TRBV24-1 and TRBJ2-1; D remains unclear. V was pared by 4 bases and J by 5 bases, with 14 bases between. Germline V gives CDR1 KGHDR, CDR2 SFDVKD. This CDR3 region has 15 residues. DNA for the CDR3: TGTGCCACCAGTGACCCTCGGTTGAGTCACAATGAGCAGTTCTTC. As protein: CATSDPRLSHNEQFF.

The J gene is TRBJ1-1, the V gene TRBV6-5; D is unclear. This CDR3 has 12 residues. Germline CDR1 is MNHEY and CDR2 is SVGAGI. With 5 bases removed from V and 8 bases from J, the gap between germline ends came to 12 bases. The CDR3: CASSLTGREAFF. The CDR3 DNA reads TGTGCCAGCAGTCTGACGGGTCGGGAAGCTTTCTTT.

The chain carries TRBV28 and TRBJ1-3; possibly TRBD1 for D (5 bases). Germline V gene lookup returns CDR1 MDHEN and CDR2 SYDVKM. Trimming shortened V by 5 bases and J by 4 bases, and 12 bases separated the two germline ends. This CDR3 is built from 14 residues. The CDR3 is CASSNGGAGNTIYF. CDR3 sequence (DNA): TGTGCCAGCAGTAACGGGGGAGCGGGAAACACCATATATTTT.

The chain combines TRBV6-5 with TRBJ2-1, with 7 bases fitting TRBD1. Germline CDR1 reads MNHEY; CDR2 reads SVGAGI. V was pared by 6 bases and J by 6 bases, with 5 bases of the junction left unmatched. The CDR3 contains 13 residues. DNA of the CDR3: TGTGCCAGCAGGAGGGGGCGGTTCAATGAGCAGTTCTTC. Protein: CASRRGRFNEQFF.

V usage is TRBV24-1 and J usage is TRBJ2-3; a possible D gene is TRBD2 (5 bases). V lost 4 bases, J lost 5 bases, and 15 bases lay in between. This CDR3 region has 15 residues. Germline values: CDR1 KGHDR, CDR2 SFDVKD. CDR3: CATSDPGSKEDTQYF. CDR3 DNA: TGTGCCACCAGTGACCCTGGGAGTAAGGAAGATACGCAGTATTTT.